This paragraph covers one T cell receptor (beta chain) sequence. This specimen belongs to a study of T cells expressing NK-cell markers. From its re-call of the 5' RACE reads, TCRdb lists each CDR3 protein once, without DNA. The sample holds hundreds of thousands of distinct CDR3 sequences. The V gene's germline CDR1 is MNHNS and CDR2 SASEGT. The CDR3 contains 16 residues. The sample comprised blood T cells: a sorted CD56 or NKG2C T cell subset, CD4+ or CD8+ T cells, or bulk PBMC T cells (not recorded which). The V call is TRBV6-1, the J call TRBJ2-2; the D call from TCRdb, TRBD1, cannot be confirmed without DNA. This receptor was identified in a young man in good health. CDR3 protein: CASSPRPGGDTGELFF.